These 9 T cell receptor beta chains were sequenced from one sample in a study of blood T cell repertoires in COVID-19. Assay: immunoSEQ multiplex PCR; the TCRdb copy retains only in-frame clones and omits some. The profile covers about 50,000 clones, with around four fifths appearing a single time and around 5.7% taken by the ten largest. The sample taken for sequencing was peripheral blood. These receptors were taken from a woman over 75 with acute or convalescent COVID-19.

The V gene is TRBV3-1 (or the pseudogene TRBV3-2), the J gene TRBJ1-1; D remains ambiguous. CDR3 length: 12 residues. V was clipped by 4 bases and J by 4 bases, with 7 bases between them. Germline V CDR1 and CDR2: LGHDT, YNNKEL (reference sequence). The CDR3 reads CASSPRGTEAFF. The CDR3 DNA follows: TGTGCCAGCAGCCCCCGGGGCACTGAAGCTTTCTTT.

This clone was detected a few times. The chain uses TRBV27 and TRBJ1-2, with 7 bases matching TRBD1. The length of the CDR3 is 13 residues. Germline CDR1 reads MNHEY; CDR2 reads SMNVEV (reference sequence). J gave up 7 bases and V 5 bases, and 7 bases lay outside the gene matches. CDR3 coding DNA: TGTGCCAGCAGTGATCCTGACAGGGCTGGCTACACCTTC. Translation gives CASSDPDRAGYTF.

The chain is built from TRBV25-1 and TRBJ2-1; 7 bases line up with TRBD1. J lost 4 bases, V lost 5 bases, and 5 bases had no gene match. Germline assignment: CDR1 MGHDK and CDR2 SYGVNS. CDR3 length equals 14 residues. CDR3 region: CASSQWTGYNEQFF. The CDR3 DNA sequence: TGTGCCAGCAGTCAGTGGACAGGTTACAATGAGCAGTTCTTC.

The rearrangement joins TRBV18 to TRBJ1-5; D may be TRBD1 (6 bases). This CDR3 has 15 residues. The V gene's germline CDR1 is KGHSH and CDR2 LQKENI. V lost 3 bases to trimming and J lost 2 bases, with 11 bases between them. CDR3 bases: TGTGCCAGCTCACCGTGGCAGGGGCGCAATCAGCCCCAGCATTTT. Residues: CASSPWQGRNQPQHF.

The V gene is TRBV7-2, the J gene TRBJ2-1; 7 nucleotides line up with TRBD2. The CDR3 spans 15 residues. The junction had 20 bases not matched to a gene; V was cut back by 10 bases and J by 11 bases. Germline CDR1 and CDR2: SGHTA and FQGNSA. The CDR3 sequence is CATRQPGLNLRKQFF. In nucleotides, the CDR3 is TGTGCCACCCGACAGCCGGGACTAAACCTCCGAAAGCAGTTCTTC.

The CDR3 sequence is CASSLVVDREAFF. DNA of the CDR3: TGCGCCAGCAGCTTGGTTGTGGACAGGGAAGCTTTCTTT. This sequence joins TRBV5-1 and TRBJ1-1, with 7 bases fitting TRBD1. The CDR3 spans 13 residues. Per the germline V gene, CDR1 is SGHRS and CDR2 is YFSETQ. V lost 0 bases, J lost 8 bases, and 4 bases stayed unmatched.

Of note for this clone: The sample has other DNA sequences that encode this CDR3 too. This chain connects TRBV6-5 to TRBJ2-1; D is possibly TRBD1 (5 bases). Trimming left V 0 bases short and J 2 bases short, with 8 bases between. The CDR3 is made up of 15 amino acids. Per the germline V gene, CDR1 is MNHEY and CDR2 is SVGAGI. CDR3 protein: CASSYSQGAYNEQFF. The DNA for the CDR3 is TGTGCCAGCAGTTACTCGCAGGGTGCCTACAATGAGCAGTTCTTC.

The gene calls are TRBV19 and TRBJ1-5; possible D gene TRBD1, 5 bases. The CDR3 totals 13 residues. Trimming cost V 8 bases and J 3 bases, with 11 bases left between them. The V gene's germline CDR1 is LNHDA and CDR2 SQIVND (reference sequence). CDR3 sequence reads: CASCRDDNQPQHF. Here the CDR3 DNA reads TGTGCCAGTTGCAGGGATGACAATCAGCCCCAGCATTTT. Complete variable domain (other parts from reference TRBV19 and TRBJ1-5): DGGITQSPKYLFRKEGQNVTLSCEQNLNHDAMYWYRQDPGQGLRLIYYSQIVNDFQKGDIAEGYSVSREKKESFPLTVTSAQKNPTAFYLCASCRDDNQPQHFGDGTRLSIL.

This clone was seen once. This rearrangement joins TRBV7-6 to TRBJ1-2, with 8 positions matching TRBD1. After removal of 2 bases from V and 4 bases from J, the junction contained 9 bases not matched to a gene. CDR1 is SGHVS, CDR2 FNYEAQ, per germline. The CDR3 sequence is 16 residues long. The CDR3 loop reads CASSLIPGGFSYGYTF. The CDR3 DNA reads TGTGCCAGCAGCTTAATCCCAGGGGGCTTTAGCTATGGCTACACCTTC.